The entry that follows covers one T cell receptor (beta chain) sequence. Its antigen target is currently unknown. The input lacks base qualities; no much larger clone sits a single base away. This sample also contains other DNA sequences that code for the same CDR3. CD8 naive samples consisted of CD45RO-negative cells that were positively selected for CCR7, yielding a CD45RA+CCR7+ population without TemRA cells. Healthy HIV-negative adults with no recently reported acute infections or vaccinations were included as donors. All donors were Caucasian adults living in Nashville, Tennessee, USA. After blood collection by leukapheresis, PBMCs were isolated using Ficoll-Histopaque density gradient centrifugation and then cryopreserved in the vapor phase of liquid nitrogen. Analytical flow cytometry was used to check the purity and quantity of every magnetically sorted T cell population. Genomic DNA was isolated from every sorted fraction and measured by UV absorbance on a Nanodrop 2000c.

The record originates from a study of shared clonotypes between healthy human individuals (TCRdb year 2020). With respect to the entire study: The cohort included three men and a couple of women between 18 and 49 years of age. For each donor, three plates each were used for CD4 naive and CD4 memory, two plates were used for CD8 naive, and one plate was used for CD8 memory. Blood TCR repertoires of five healthy adults were deeply sequenced to estimate repertoire size and the extent of clonotype sharing between individuals. To increase sequencing depth and limit assay-specific biases, different laboratories used diverse techniques to prepare libraries and sequence TCR repertoires. Per donor, leukapheresis produced somewhere between about 0.9 and 9.5 billion PBMCs.

TCR CDR3 regions were amplified from genomic DNA by multiplex PCR using the deep immunoSEQ assay. Genomic DNA extracted from each cell subset was distributed evenly over all wells of several immunoSEQ 96-well plates, and each plate served as one replicate. Each replicate PCR for sorted subsets received roughly 200 ng genomic DNA, equal to about 30,000 T cell genomes. Purified libraries were measured with a Qubit 3.0 fluorometer, size-checked on a Bioanalyzer 2100, and measured again with the KAPA Library Quantification kit. Every immunoSEQ 96-well plate was sequenced on a separate single-read 150-cycle Illumina NextSeq 550 flow cell. In the paper's pipeline: Because the immunoSEQ output included only junctional sequences and no quality scores, the filtering could not be the same as the filtering used for full-length reads. Sequences were annotated with PyIR, a Python wrapper for IgBLAST v1.9, using IMGT germline references to assign V/J genes and CDR3. Reads were removed for weak V/J assignments (E-value above 1e-6), missing CDR3, stop codons, out-of-frame junctions, or ambiguous translated residues. V3J clonotypes were defined by identical inferred V gene, J gene, and CDR3 amino acid sequence. Percentage overlap between repertoires was computed as shared unique clonotypes divided by the size of the smaller repertoire. RTK rarefaction, the Chao1 estimator, and Recon v2.1 estimates of unobserved clonotypes were used to assess repertoire richness. Generation probabilities were computed with OLGA for all TCRbeta clonotypes obtained by the gDNA method from four donors. This is the immuneACCESS table as TCRdb keeps it, with only in-frame sequences that have V and J called. A part of the clones is gone; compared with another copy, unresolved V genes explain less than half, and the rest is unexplained. V, J and clone size were drawn from that table, and D and trimming were deduced from the DNA. Recorded for this sample are about 2.1 million clones; about 93% of them occurred a single time. Of the sample, under 2% is held by the ten largest clones.

Overall study results and their limits: Sampling was restricted to blood, and TCR repertoires in tissue are likely to differ from TCR repertoires in blood. Sharing across a handful of donors was observed for around 5% of naive CD4, over 3% of naive CD8, 2% to 2.5% of memory CD4, and around 0.42% of memory CD8 clonotypes. Incomplete sequencing was indicated by rarefaction of sorted-subset datasets, despite the large sequencing depth. Higher generation probabilities were observed for clonotypes shared by all four sorted-subset donors than for non-shared clonotypes. Naive subsets generally had larger estimated clonotype richness than memory subsets. Because the study included only a small number of donors, the genetic and exposure-history diversity represented was limited. Pairwise subsampling led to the expectation that sequencing depth would affect the degree of clonotype sharing among donors.

Trimming removed 2 bases from V and 6 bases from J, leaving 4 bases between the germline ends. CDR1 and CDR2 are read off the germline V gene as SGHRS and YFSETQ. The CDR3 starts with the cysteine, ends with the phenylalanine, and has 11 residues. Just CDR3 DNA is preserved here, 33 bases in frame from base 1. This clonotype originated in a man aged 18 to 35 in good health. Some clones in this sample may be carry-over from other donors' samples. The sample taken for sequencing was naive CD8+ T cells from PBMCs. The sample's cell subset or site label, in plain terms: CD45RA+CCR7+. The rearranged chain carries TRBV5-1 and TRBJ2-3; there is no confident call for the D gene. In nucleotides, the sequence is TGCGCCAGCAGCTTATCCGATACGCAGTATTTT. It specifies CASSLSDTQYF.